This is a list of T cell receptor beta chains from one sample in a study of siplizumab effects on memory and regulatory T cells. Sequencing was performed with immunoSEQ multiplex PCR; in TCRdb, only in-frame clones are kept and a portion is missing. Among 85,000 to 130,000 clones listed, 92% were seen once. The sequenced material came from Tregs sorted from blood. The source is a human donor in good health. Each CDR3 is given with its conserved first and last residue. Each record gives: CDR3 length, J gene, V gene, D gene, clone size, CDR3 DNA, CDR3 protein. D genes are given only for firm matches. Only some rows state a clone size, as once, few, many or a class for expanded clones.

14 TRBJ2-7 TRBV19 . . TGTGCCAGTAATAGTGGCGGACGGTCCTACGAGCAGTACTTC CASNSGGRSYEQYF
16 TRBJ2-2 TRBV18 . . TGTGCCAGCTCACCGTACGGGGTGGATATCCCCGGGGAGCTGTTTTTT CASSPYGVDIPGELFF
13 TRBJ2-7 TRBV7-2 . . TGTGCCAGCAGCTTATTTCCGGAGTACGAGCAGTACTTC CASSLFPEYEQYF
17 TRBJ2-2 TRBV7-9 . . TGTGCCAGCAGCTTAGGGGTCAGCGGTACGAACACCGGGGAGCTGTTTTTT CASSLGVSGTNTGELFF
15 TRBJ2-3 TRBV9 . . TGTGCCAGCAGCCCCGGGTGGGGCCAGACAGATACGCAGTATTTT CASSPGWGQTDTQYF
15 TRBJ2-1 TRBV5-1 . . TGCGCCAGCAGCGGAATACTAGGGGGGGCTGATGAGCAGTTCTTC CASSGILGGADEQFF
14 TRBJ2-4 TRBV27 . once TGTGCCAGCAGTCCATCCCGCCCGTTGAACATTCAGTACTTC CASSPSRPLNIQYF
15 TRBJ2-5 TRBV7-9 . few TGTGCCAGCAGCTTATGGACGGTCGTCCTTGAGACCCAGTACTTC CASSLWTVVLETQYF
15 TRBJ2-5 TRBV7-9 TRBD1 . TGTGCCAGCAGCAAGACAGGGGGCGTCCAAGAGACCCAGTACTTC CASSKTGGVQETQYF
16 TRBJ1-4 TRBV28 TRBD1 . TGTGCCAGCAGTATACCCGGGACAGGGGTAGTTGGAAAACTGTTTTTT CASSIPGTGVVGKLFF
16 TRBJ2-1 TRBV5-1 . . TGCGCCAGCAGCCCCTCCACTCGTCCTACCTACAATGAGCAGTTCTTC CASSPSTRPTYNEQFF
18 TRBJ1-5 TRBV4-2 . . TGTGCCAGCAGCCAAGACAGGGGAGGTGTTAGGAGCAATCAGCCCCAGCATTTT CASSQDRGGVRSNQPQHF
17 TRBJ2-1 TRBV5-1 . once TGCGCCAGCAGCCCCGAACTTACAGGGTTCGCCTACAATGAGCAGTTCTTC CASSPELTGFAYNEQFF
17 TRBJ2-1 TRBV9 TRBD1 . TGTGCCAGCAGCGTCGACCCCGGGACAGACTCCTACAATGAGCAGTTCTTC CASSVDPGTDSYNEQFF
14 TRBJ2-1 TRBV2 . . TGTGCCAGCAGTGGGCGGAGCTCCTACAATGAGCAGTTCTTC CASSGRSSYNEQFF
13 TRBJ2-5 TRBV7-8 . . TGTGCCAGCAGCTTAGAAATCCAAGAGACCCAGTACTTC CASSLEIQETQYF
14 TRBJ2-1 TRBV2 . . TGTGCCAGCAGTGACAGGGTTTATTCGCGTGAGCAGTTCTTC CASSDRVYSREQFF
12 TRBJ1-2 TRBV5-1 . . TGCGCCAGCAGCTTGGGTCGAGAGGGCTACACCTTC CASSLGREGYTF
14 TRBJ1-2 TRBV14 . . TGTGCCAGCAGCCCCTATACAGTGGCCTATGGCTACACCTTC CASSPYTVAYGYTF
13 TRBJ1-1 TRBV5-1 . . TGCGCCAGCAGCTTGGTAATGTTCACTGAAGCTTTCTTT CASSLVMFTEAFF
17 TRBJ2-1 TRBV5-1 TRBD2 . TGCGCCAGCAGCTTACGGACTAGCACGGAGTCCTACAATGAGCAGTTCTTC CASSLRTSTESYNEQFF
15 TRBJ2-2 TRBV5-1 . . TGCGCCAGCAGCCCGCGGGACCTCTACACCGGGGAGCTGTTTTTT CASSPRDLYTGELFF
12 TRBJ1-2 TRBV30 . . TGTGCCTGGAAAAGGTGGTCGCCCGGCTACACCTTC CAWKRWSPGYTF
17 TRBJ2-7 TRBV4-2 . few TGTGCCAGCAGCCAAGCTACCGACGGTGGCGTATACTACGAGCAGTACTTC CASSQATDGGVYYEQYF
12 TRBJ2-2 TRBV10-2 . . TGCGCCAGCATACCCTTGGGGGGGGAGCTGTTTTTT CASIPLGGELFF
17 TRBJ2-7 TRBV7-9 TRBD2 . TGTGCCAGCAGCCCCGGGCGGACTAGCGCAACTGGTGGCGAGCAGTACTTC CASSPGRTSATGGEQYF
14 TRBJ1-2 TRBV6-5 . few TGTGCCAGCAGTTACTCCCGGACAAGACATGGCTACACCTTC CASSYSRTRHGYTF
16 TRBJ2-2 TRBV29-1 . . TGCAGCGCCCAACTATTAGCGGAGCTTAACACCGGGGAGCTGTTTTTT CSAQLLAELNTGELFF
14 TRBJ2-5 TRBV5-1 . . TGCGCCAGCAGCTTGGGACAGCTTCAAGAGACCCAGTACTTC CASSLGQLQETQYF
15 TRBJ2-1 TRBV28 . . TGTGCCAGCAGTTTAGCGGGGAATCGTATCAATGAGCAGTTCTTC CASSLAGNRINEQFF
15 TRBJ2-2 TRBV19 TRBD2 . TGTGCCAGTACCGGACTAGCGGTGTACACCGGGGAGCTGTTTTTT CASTGLAVYTGELFF
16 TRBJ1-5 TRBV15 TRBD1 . TGTGCCACCAGCAGAGGGTCTACAGGGGGCAGTCAGCCCCAGCATTTT CATSRGSTGGSQPQHF
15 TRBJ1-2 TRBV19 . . TGTGCCAGTAGTATAAGTCCCCAGACTAGTGATGGCTACACCTTC CASSISPQTSDGYTF
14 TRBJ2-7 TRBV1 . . TGCACCAGCAGCCAAGATGAGCGGGAGGGCGAGCAGTACTTC CTSSQDEREGEQYF
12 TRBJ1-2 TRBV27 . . TGTGCCAGCAGTTCCGGACTGTCGGGCTACACCTTC CASSSGLSGYTF
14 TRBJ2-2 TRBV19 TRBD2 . TGTGCCAGTAGTTTATTAGCGGGATCCGGGGAGCTGTTTTTT CASSLLAGSGELFF
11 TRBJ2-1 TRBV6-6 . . TGTGCCAGCAGTCCTTGGAAGGGTGCGTTCTTC CASSPWKGAFF
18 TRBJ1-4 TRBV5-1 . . TGCGCCAGCAGCTTGCGGAGCCTGGGAGGGCGAACTAATGAAAAACTGTTTTTT CASSLRSLGGRTNEKLFF
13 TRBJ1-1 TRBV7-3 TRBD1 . TGTGCCAGCAGCATAACAGGGGACACTGAAGCTTTCTTT CASSITGDTEAFF